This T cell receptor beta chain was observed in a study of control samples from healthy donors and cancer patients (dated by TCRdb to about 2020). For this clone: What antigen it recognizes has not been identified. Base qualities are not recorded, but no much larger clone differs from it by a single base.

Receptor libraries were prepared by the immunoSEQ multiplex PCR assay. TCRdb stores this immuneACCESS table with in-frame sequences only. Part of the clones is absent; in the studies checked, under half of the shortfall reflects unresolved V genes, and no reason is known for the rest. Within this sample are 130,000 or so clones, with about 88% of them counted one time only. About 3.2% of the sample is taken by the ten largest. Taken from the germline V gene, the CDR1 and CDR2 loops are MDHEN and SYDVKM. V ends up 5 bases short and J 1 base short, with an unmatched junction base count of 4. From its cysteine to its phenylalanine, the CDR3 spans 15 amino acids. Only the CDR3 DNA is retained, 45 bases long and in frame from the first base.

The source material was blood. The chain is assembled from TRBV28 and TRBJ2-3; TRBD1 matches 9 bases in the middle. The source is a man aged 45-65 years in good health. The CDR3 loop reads CASSVWTGGTDTQYF. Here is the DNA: TGTGCCAGCAGTGTTTGGACAGGGGGCACAGATACGCAGTATTTT.